These T cell receptor beta chains were read from a single sample in a study of CD8 T cells in ankylosing spondylitis. TCRdb re-called the 5' RACE reads with MiXCR, one entry per CDR3 protein. This sample has hundreds of thousands of distinct CDR3 sequences, with roughly a quarter found just once. The sample taken for sequencing was blood, either unsorted or a sorted T cell fraction (not recorded which). The receptors stem from a male donor with ankylosing spondylitis. CDR3s include the opening cysteine and the closing phenylalanine or tryptophan.

v_call	j_call	cdr3_length	cdr3_aa
TRBV29-1	TRBJ2-3	12	CSVDLAVDTQYF
TRBV18	TRBJ2-1	15	CASSAYRDSYNEQFF
TRBV6-5	TRBJ2-2	13	CASSYSSAAGLFF
TRBV30	TRBJ2-1	11	CARGGYNEQFF
TRBV20-1	TRBJ1-5	15	CSARDARTGDQPQHF
TRBV14	TRBJ2-1	17	CASSQEYTSGIRNGQFF
TRBV5-6	TRBJ1-2	17	CASSFGQGSGAGYGYTF
TRBV3-1	TRBJ1-1	13	CASSQPLGTEAFF
TRBV20-1	TRBJ2-5	13	CSALRAVEETQYF
TRBV24-1	TRBJ2-1	16	CATSDSIAGGYNEQFF
TRBV5-1	TRBJ2-3	14	CASSIGTFTDTQYF
TRBV20-1	TRBJ2-1	14	CSARRLAVYNEQFF
TRBV25-1	TRBJ2-5	14	CASSVVAGRETQYF
TRBV12-3/TRBV12-4	TRBJ2-5	14	CASSFGGSQETQYF
TRBV3-1	TRBJ2-5	15	CASSQDPPGGKTQYF
TRBV5-1	TRBJ1-1	13	CASTRGGNTEAFF
TRBV29-1	TRBJ2-1	12	CSVDRAGDEQFF
TRBV19	TRBJ1-4	15	CASSILGAGEEKLFF
TRBV10-3	TRBJ1-1	13	CAISESKNTEAFF
TRBV29-1	TRBJ2-3	13	CSAEMVGTDTQYF
TRBV19	TRBJ1-4	15	CASSISGTGAEKLFF
TRBV24-1	TRBJ2-3	17	CATSDSGQGIGPDTQYF
TRBV7-7	TRBJ2-1	14	CASSSGQGNNEQFF
TRBV2	TRBJ1-1	15	CASSEQGAEGVEAFF
TRBV19	TRBJ2-6	16	CASREDGRSGANVLTF
TRBV11-2	TRBJ1-5	15	CASSLGDLPNQPQHF
TRBV20-1	TRBJ2-1	13	CSARRGSDNEQFF
TRBV7-2	TRBJ1-1	13	CASTSQGGTEAFF
TRBV5-6	TRBJ2-3	15	CASTSPVSSTDTQYF
TRBV3-1	TRBJ1-5	14	CASSLGQPPQPQHF
TRBV20-1	TRBJ1-1	13	CSASGGRVTEAFF
TRBV12-3/TRBV12-4	TRBJ1-1	13	CASGNAAETEAFF
TRBV30	TRBJ1-5	13	CAWSVHSNQPQHF
TRBV2	TRBJ1-1	11	CASSVGSEAFF
TRBV7-9	TRBJ2-2	15	CASMGPGQGTGELFF
TRBV5-1	TRBJ2-1	15	CASSLVEREWSEQFF
TRBV7-9	TRBJ2-5	14	CASSFRTGDETQYF
TRBV7-6	TRBJ2-7	16	CASSLGIAGGPYEQYF
TRBV11-2	TRBJ2-5	13	CASSPLSGETQYF
TRBV12-3/TRBV12-4	TRBJ2-1	15	CASSAEDGRAAEQFF
TRBV12-3/TRBV12-4	TRBJ1-3	17	CASSPLTGPLSGNTIYF
TRBV7-9	TRBJ2-7	16	CASSLAQGLGAYEQYF
TRBV20-1	TRBJ1-6	13	CSVRHGPNSPLHF
TRBV29-1	TRBJ1-2	12	CSVEGQVEGYTF
TRBV12-3/TRBV12-4	TRBJ2-3	15	CASSYLAGNTDTQYF
TRBV12-3/TRBV12-4	TRBJ2-5	15	CASSLHGTGEETQYF
TRBV20-1	TRBJ2-3	14	CSAPQGTGLDTQYF
TRBV29-1	TRBJ2-2	14	CSVETSGSTGELFF
TRBV20-1	TRBJ2-1	17	CSARKPSGGSSYNEQFF
TRBV12-3/TRBV12-4	TRBJ1-5	13	CASSLWQGDPQHF